This T cell receptor (beta chain) comes out of a study of shared clonotypes between healthy human individuals. The CDR3 runs 14 residues. With 5 bases removed from V and 4 bases from J, the gap between germline ends came to 11 bases. Germline CDR1 is SGHAT and CDR2 is FQNNGV. Findings of the study overall: The study found about 5% of naive CD4 clonotypes shared across four donors.

Comment on this clone: Its target is unknown.

Profiled with immunoSEQ multiplex PCR; TCRdb holds only in-frame clones, not every one. The sample holds 2 million to 2.5 million clones, 90% to 95% seen once. V usage is TRBV11-2 and J usage is TRBJ1-4; perhaps TRBD1 as D (5 bases). Sequenced: naive CD4+ T cells from PBMCs. Subset reported: CD45RA+ positively selected. The TCR comes from a man aged 18 to 30 in good health. Some clones in this sample may be carry-over from other donors' samples. CDR3 nucleotides: TGTGCCAGCAGCAGACGGGGGGGTAATGAAAAACTGTTTTTT. Translating gives CASSRRGGNEKLFF.